What follows are 5 T cell receptor beta chains derived from one specimen sequenced in a study of shared clonotypes between healthy human individuals. Sequenced by immunoSEQ multiplex PCR; TCRdb stores in-frame clones only, minus some. This table has roughly 1,600,000 clones, 97% to 99% appearing once. Sample: naive CD4+ T cells sorted from blood. As for subset: CD45RA+ positively selected. Every receptor here comes from a young man in good health.

The chain recombines TRBV9 with TRBJ2-1, with D perhaps TRBD1 (6 bases). The CDR3 totals 16 residues. Deletions cut 0 bases from V and 5 bases from J, with 15 bases between. Germline V gene sequence: CDR1 SGDLS, CDR2 YYNGEE. The CDR3 coding sequence is TGTGCCAGCAGCGTAGCTACAGGGATAGGCAACAATGAGCAGTTCTTC. This codes for CASSVATGIGNNEQFF.

Details on this clone: The sample carries other DNA sequences with the same CDR3. The rearrangement links TRBV20-1 to TRBJ2-1, with D unclear. CDR3 length equals 11 residues. V was clipped by 6 bases and J by 0 bases, with 3 bases between them. Looked up from germline, CDR1 is DFQATT and CDR2 is SNEGSKA (reference sequence). CDR3 region: CSANSYNEQFF. The DNA for the CDR3 is TGCAGTGCGAACTCCTACAATGAGCAGTTCTTC.

Details on this clone: At the DNA level, this CDR3 is encoded by other sequences in the same sample as well. The CDR3: CASSVGLAFTGELFF. The CDR3 region has the DNA TGTGCCAGCAGCGTGGGCCTAGCGTTCACCGGGGAGCTGTTTTTT. J is TRBJ2-2 and V is TRBV9; perhaps TRBD2 as D (6 bases). The CDR3 runs 15 residues. V lost 2 bases and J lost 4, with 12 bases in between. The germline V gene has CDR1 SGDLS and CDR2 YYNGEE.

The chain links TRBV27 to TRBJ2-3; the match to TRBD1 covers 8 bases. The CDR3 contains 18 residues. Unmatched junction bases numbered 15, after V lost 6 bases and J lost 1 base. Germline V lookup: CDR1 MNHEY, CDR2 SMNVEV (reference sequence). This CDR3 reads CASSIKSPGQGRTDTQYF. The CDR3 nucleotides read TGTGCCAGCAGCATTAAGTCCCCTGGACAGGGCCGCACAGATACGCAGTATTTT.

The chain joins TRBV6-1 to TRBJ2-1; D is unclear. Germline V lookup: CDR1 MNHNS, CDR2 SASEGT. Trimming cost V 5 bases and J 3 bases, with 5 bases left between them. The CDR3 extends over 12 amino acids. The CDR3 loop reads CASSNDYNEQFF. Here the CDR3 DNA reads TGTGCCAGCAGTAATGACTACAATGAGCAGTTCTTC.